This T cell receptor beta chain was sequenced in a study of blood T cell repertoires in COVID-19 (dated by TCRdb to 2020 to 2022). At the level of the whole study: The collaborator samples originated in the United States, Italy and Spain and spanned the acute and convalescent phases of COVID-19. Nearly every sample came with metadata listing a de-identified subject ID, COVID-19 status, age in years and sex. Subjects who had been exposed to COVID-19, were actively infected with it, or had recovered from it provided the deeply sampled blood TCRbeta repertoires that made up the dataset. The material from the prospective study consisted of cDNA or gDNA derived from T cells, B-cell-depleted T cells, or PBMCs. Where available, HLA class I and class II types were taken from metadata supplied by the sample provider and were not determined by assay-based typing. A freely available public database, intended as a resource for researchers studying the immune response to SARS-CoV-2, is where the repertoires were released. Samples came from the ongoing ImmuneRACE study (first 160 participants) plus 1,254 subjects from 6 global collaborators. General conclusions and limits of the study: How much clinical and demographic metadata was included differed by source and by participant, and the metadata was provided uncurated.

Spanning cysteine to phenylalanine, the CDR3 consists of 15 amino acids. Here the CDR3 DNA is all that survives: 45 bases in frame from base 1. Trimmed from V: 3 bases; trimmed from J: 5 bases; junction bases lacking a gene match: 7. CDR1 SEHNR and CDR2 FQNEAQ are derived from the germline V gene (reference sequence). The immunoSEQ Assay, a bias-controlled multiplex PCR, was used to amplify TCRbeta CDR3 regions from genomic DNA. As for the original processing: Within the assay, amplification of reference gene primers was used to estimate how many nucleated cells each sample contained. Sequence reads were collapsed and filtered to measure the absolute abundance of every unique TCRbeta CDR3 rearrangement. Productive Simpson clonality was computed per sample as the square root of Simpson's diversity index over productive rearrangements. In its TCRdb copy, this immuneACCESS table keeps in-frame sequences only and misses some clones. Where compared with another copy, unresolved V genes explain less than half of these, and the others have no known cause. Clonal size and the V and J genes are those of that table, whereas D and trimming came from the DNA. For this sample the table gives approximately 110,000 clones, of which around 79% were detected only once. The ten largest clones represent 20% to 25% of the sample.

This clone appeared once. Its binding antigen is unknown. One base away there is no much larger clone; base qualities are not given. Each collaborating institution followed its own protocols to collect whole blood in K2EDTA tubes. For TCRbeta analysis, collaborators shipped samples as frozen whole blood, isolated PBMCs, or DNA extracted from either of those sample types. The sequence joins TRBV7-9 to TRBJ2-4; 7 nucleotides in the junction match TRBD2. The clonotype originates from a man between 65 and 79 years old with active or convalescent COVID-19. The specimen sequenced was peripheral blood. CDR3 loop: CASSFPRGEENIQYF. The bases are TGTGCCAGCAGCTTCCCTCGGGGGGAAGAAAACATTCAGTACTTC. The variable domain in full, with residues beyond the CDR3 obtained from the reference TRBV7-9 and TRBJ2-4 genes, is DTGVSQNPRHKITKRGQNVTFRCDPISEHNRLYWYRQTLGQGPEFLTYFQNEAQLEKSRLLSDRFSAERPKGSFSTLEIQRTEQGDSAMYLCASSFPRGEENIQYFGAGTRLSVL.